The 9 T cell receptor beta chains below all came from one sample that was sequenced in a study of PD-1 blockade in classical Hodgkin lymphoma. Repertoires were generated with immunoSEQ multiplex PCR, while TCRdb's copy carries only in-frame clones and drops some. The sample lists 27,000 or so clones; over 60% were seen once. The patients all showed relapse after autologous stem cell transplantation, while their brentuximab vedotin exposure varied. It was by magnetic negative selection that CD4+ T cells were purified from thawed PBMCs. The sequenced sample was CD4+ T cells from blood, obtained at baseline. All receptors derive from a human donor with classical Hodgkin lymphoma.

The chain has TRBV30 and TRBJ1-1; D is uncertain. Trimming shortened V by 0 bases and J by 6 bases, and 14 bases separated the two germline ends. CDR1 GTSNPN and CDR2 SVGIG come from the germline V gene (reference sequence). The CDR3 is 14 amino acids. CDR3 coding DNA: TGTGCCTGGAGTGTGTTAGACCTGAGGGCTGAAGCTTTCTTT. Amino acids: CAWSVLDLRAEAFF. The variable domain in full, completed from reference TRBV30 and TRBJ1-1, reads SQTIHQWPATLVQPVGSPLSLECTVEGTSNPNLYWYRQAAGRGLQLLFYSVGIGQISSEVPQNLSASRPQDRQFILSSKKLLLSDSGFYLCAWSVLDLRAEAFFGQGTRLTVV.

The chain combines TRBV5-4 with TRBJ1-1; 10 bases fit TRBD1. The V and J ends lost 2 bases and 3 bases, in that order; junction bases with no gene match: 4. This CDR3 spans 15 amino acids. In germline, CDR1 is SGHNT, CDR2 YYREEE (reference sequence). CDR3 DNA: TGTGCCAGCAGCTTCGGACAGGGGGGGGACACTGAAGCTTTCTTT. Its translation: CASSFGQGGDTEAFF. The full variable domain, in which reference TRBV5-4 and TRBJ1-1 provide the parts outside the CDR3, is ETGVTQSPTHLIKTRGQQVTLRCSSQSGHNTVSWYQQALGQGPQFIFQYYREEENGRGNFPPRFSGLQFPNYSSELNVNALELDDSALYLCASSFGQGGDTEAFFGQGTRLTVV.

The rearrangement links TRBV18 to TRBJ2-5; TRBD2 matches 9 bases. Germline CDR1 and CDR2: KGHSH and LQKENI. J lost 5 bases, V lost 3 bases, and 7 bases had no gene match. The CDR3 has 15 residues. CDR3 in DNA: TGTGCCAGCTCACCGAATAGCGGGGGCTGGGAGACCCAGTACTTC. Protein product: CASSPNSGGWETQYF.

Here the CDR3 DNA reads TGTGCCAGCAGCTGGGACAGGGACTATGGCTACACCTTC. Amino acids: CASSWDRDYGYTF. The chain employs TRBV5-5 and TRBJ1-2; 9 bases line up with TRBD1. The CDR3 runs to 13 residues. Germline V gene sequence: CDR1 SGHKS, CDR2 YYEKEE (reference sequence). Unmatched junction bases numbered 0, after V lost 3 bases and J lost 3 bases.

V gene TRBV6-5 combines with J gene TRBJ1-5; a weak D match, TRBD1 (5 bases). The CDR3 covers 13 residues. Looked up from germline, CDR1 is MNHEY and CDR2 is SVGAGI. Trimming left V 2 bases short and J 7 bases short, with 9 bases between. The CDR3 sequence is CASSYRGLQPQHF. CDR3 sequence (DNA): TGTGCCAGCAGTTACCGGGGACTCCAGCCCCAGCATTTT.

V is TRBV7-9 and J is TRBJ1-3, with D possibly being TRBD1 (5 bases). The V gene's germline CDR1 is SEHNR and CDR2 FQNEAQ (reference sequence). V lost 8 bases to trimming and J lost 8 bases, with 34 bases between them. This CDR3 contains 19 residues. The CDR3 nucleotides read TGTGCCAGCGGCCGGGATGGAGGGCAGGTATTGCTTCTCAGGGACACCATATATTTT. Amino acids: CASGRDGGQVLLLRDTIYF.

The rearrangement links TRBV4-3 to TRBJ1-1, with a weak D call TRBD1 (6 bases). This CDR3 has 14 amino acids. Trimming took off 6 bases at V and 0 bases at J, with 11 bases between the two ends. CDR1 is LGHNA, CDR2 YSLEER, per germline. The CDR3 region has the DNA TGCGCCAGCAGTGGACAGATGATGAACACTGAAGCTTTCTTT. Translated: CASSGQMMNTEAFF.

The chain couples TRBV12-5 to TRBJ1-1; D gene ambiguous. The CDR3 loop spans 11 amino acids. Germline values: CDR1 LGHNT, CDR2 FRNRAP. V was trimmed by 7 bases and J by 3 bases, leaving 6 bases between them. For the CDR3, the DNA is TGTGCTAGTGAGCGGGACACTGAAGCTTTCTTT. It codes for CASERDTEAFF.

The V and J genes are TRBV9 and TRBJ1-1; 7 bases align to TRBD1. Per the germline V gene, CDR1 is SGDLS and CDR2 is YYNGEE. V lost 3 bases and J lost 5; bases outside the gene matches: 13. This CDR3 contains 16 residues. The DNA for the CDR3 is TGTGCCAGCAGCGCCGCCGGGGACAGAGGGCGGACTGAAGCTTTCTTT. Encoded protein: CASSAAGDRGRTEAFF.